Below are 18 T cell receptor beta chains sequenced from a single sample in a study of T-cell memory formation after mild COVID-19. TCRdb re-called the 5' RACE reads with MiXCR, one entry per CDR3 protein. Found here are a few hundred thousand distinct CDR3 sequences, about 17% of them singletons; the top ten hold roughly a fifth. The specimen sequenced was PBMCs or a T cell subset sorted from them (not recorded which). The source is a young man who had mild COVID-19 (a few samples of this study predate the infection). Cell type and time point are not known.

This clonotype was seen a few times. This chain uses TRBV5-1 with TRBJ1-4; D is possibly TRBD1 (6 bases). Germline loops: CDR1 SGHRS, CDR2 YFSETQ. CDR3 length equals 16 residues. V was trimmed by 0 bases and J by 4 bases, leaving 13 bases between them. Here the CDR3 reads CASSLDQTGYNEKLFF. CDR3 DNA: TGCGCCAGCAGCTTGGATCAGACAGGTTATAATGAAAAACTGTTTTTT.

The table lists this clonotype with many counts. The rearrangement joins TRBV6-6 to TRBJ1-6, with a weak D call TRBD1 (6 bases). This CDR3 is 13 amino acids long. V lost 4 bases and J 7 bases, leaving 8 bases between the germline ends. Germline V CDR1 and CDR2: MNHNY, SVGAGI (reference sequence). DNA for the CDR3: TGTGCCAGCAGTTCAGGGGCAAATTCACCCCTCCACTTT. This codes for CASSSGANSPLHF.

The rearrangement uses TRBV20-1 and TRBJ2-5, with TRBD2 matching over 9 bases. This CDR3 spans 14 amino acids. Germline V gene sequence: CDR1 DFQATT, CDR2 SNEGSKA (reference sequence). Unmatched junction bases numbered 3, after V lost 3 bases and J lost 1 base. CDR3 sequence (DNA): TGCAGTGCTAGGAGCGGGGGGCTCCAAGAGACCCAGTACTTC. Protein sequence: CSARSGGLQETQYF.

A few counts support this clonotype. The chain couples TRBV12-3 or TRBV12-4 to TRBJ2-2; D possibly corresponds to TRBD2 (5 bases). The CDR3 runs to 12 residues. The V gene lost 4 bases and the J gene lost 9 bases, with 9 bases spanning the gap. The CDR3 DNA reads TGTGCCAGCAGTTCGGACTTTCGGGAGCTGTTTTTT. This translates into CASSSDFRELFF.

This chain joins TRBV5-1 and TRBJ1-1; D gene uncertain. This CDR3 spans 16 amino acids. V shed 0 bases and J shed 4 bases, with 16 bases lying between them. The V gene's germline CDR1 is SGHRS and CDR2 YFSETQ. The CDR3 nucleotides are TGCGCCAGCAGCTTGGTGGAGGCGCGAGTGAGCACTGAAGCTTTCTTT. Residues: CASSLVEARVSTEAFF.

The chain employs TRBV12-3 or TRBV12-4 and TRBJ2-7, with TRBD1 matching over 7 bases. This CDR3 is 15 amino acids long. Unmatched junction bases numbered 4, after V lost 0 bases and J lost 2 bases. In DNA, the CDR3 is TGTGCCAGCAGTTTAGCGACAGGGTGGACCTACGAGCAGTACTTC. Translating gives CASSLATGWTYEQYF.

The CDR3: CASRFGWGSTDTQYF. The CDR3 DNA is TGTGCCAGCAGATTTGGTTGGGGGAGCACAGATACGCAGTATTTT. V usage is TRBV5-6 and J usage is TRBJ2-3, with D perhaps assigned TRBD1 or TRBD2 (5 bases each). V was trimmed by 5 bases and J by 0 bases, leaving 13 bases between them. The CDR3 extends over 15 amino acids. Germline V CDR1 and CDR2: SGHDT, YYEEEE.

At least ten counts were recorded for this clonotype. The chain couples TRBV24-1 to TRBJ2-2, with 8 bases lining up with TRBD2. The CDR3 is made up of 16 amino acids. V dropped 4 bases and J dropped 6; count of bases not matched to a gene: 9. Germline assignment: CDR1 KGHDR and CDR2 SFDVKD. The CDR3 reads CATSEPGLDDSGELFF. DNA for the CDR3: TGTGCCACCAGTGAGCCGGGACTAGACGATTCCGGGGAGCTGTTTTTT.

V usage is TRBV3-2 and J usage is TRBJ2-1; TRBD2 is the table's D call, not checked against the DNA. TRBV3-2 is recorded as a pseudogene. The CDR3 has 17 amino acids. CDR3 in DNA: TGTGCCAGCAGATACATTCCTTCGTCGAGGGAATACAATGAGCAGTTCTTC. It specifies CASRYIPSSREYNEQFF.

There are many counts of this clonotype. CDR3 protein: CASSSAGGYKNIQYF. DNA for the CDR3: TGTGCCAGCAGCTCAGCGGGGGGTTACAAAAACATTCAGTACTTC. The chain recombines TRBV4-2 with TRBJ2-4, with 9 positions matching TRBD2. The V gene's germline CDR1 is LGHNA and CDR2 YNFKEQ. The length of the CDR3 is 15 residues. Trimming at V came to 5 bases and at J to 3 bases, leaving 5 bases not matched to a gene.

This clonotype was counted between two and nine times. The chain employs TRBV5-1 and TRBJ2-1; 7 bases line up with TRBD1. V lost 0 bases, J lost 6 bases, and 3 bases stayed unmatched. The germline V gene has CDR1 SGHRS and CDR2 YFSETQ. CDR3 length equals 14 residues. In nucleotides, the CDR3 is TGCGCCAGCAGCTTGGGCCGACAGGGCAATGAGCAGTTCTTC. Residues: CASSLGRQGNEQFF.

The chain joins TRBV7-2 to TRBJ1-5; D uncertain. The CDR3 runs 14 residues. Trimming took off 5 bases at V and 2 bases at J, with 10 bases between the two ends. Germline V gene sequence: CDR1 SGHTA, CDR2 FQGNSA. The CDR3 spells CASSGMGGNQPQHF. The CDR3 coding sequence is TGTGCCAGCAGCGGTATGGGCGGCAATCAGCCCCAGCATTTT.

The chain uses TRBV28 and TRBJ1-1, with TRBD1 as a possible D gene (5 bases). Per germline, CDR1 MDHEN and CDR2 SYDVKM. The ends were cut back, 6 bases at V and 0 bases at J, with 17 bases in the middle. The CDR3 contains 16 residues. For the CDR3, the DNA is TGTGCCAGCAGACCTGACAGTCCCGTTTTGAACACTGAAGCTTTCTTT. It specifies CASRPDSPVLNTEAFF.

The V gene is TRBV5-1, the J gene TRBJ2-2, with a weak D call TRBD2 (6 bases). This CDR3 comprises 14 residues. Between the trimmed V and J ends, which lost 6 bases and 1 base, there was a span of 10 bases. The V gene's germline CDR1 is SGHRS and CDR2 YFSETQ. The CDR3 loop reads CASNWGENTGELFF. CDR3 nucleotides: TGCGCCAGCAACTGGGGGGAGAACACCGGGGAGCTGTTTTTT.

At least ten counts were recorded for this clonotype. V usage is TRBV7-8 and J usage is TRBJ2-3, with D possibly called TRBD1 or TRBD2 (5 bases each). V was clipped by 2 bases and J by 9 bases, with 15 bases between them. Germline V gene data show CDR1 as SGHVS and CDR2 as FQNEAQ. The CDR3 consists of 14 residues. This CDR3 is CASSLSGGLGTQYF. CDR3 nucleotides: TGTGCCAGCAGCTTAAGTGGGGGTCTAGGCACGCAGTATTTT.

The chain employs TRBV18 and TRBJ2-5; possible D gene TRBD1, 6 bases. V was pared by 4 bases and J by 2 bases, with 14 bases between. Germline loops: CDR1 KGHSH, CDR2 LQKENI. CDR3 length: 15 residues. In DNA form, the CDR3 reads TGTGCCAGCTCACTCACAGGGACATGGCAAGAGACCCAGTACTTC. It is translated as CASSLTGTWQETQYF.

This clonotype was seen ten or more times. This chain uses TRBV15 with TRBJ2-7, with 9 bases matching TRBD2. Trimming at V came to 5 bases and at J to 0 bases, leaving 8 bases not matched to a gene. Germline-derived CDR1 and CDR2 are LNHNV and YYDKDF (reference sequence). The CDR3 has 16 amino acids. In DNA, the CDR3 is TGTGCCACCAGCGAGGGGGTAGCGGGGGCCTCCTACGAGCAGTACTTC. This translates into CATSEGVAGASYEQYF.

The chain combines TRBV6-5 with TRBJ1-2; D ambiguous. The CDR3 runs to 12 residues. The germline gives CDR1 MNHEY, CDR2 SVGAGI. V lost 8 bases, J lost 6 bases, and 13 bases lay in between. CDR3 nucleotides: TGTGCCAGCGCTTCACTTGGGGATGGCTACACCTTC. This encodes CASASLGDGYTF.